One sample yielded the 29 T cell receptor beta chains listed below, sequenced in a study of molecular identifiers for immune sequencing clone quantification. A single record per CDR3 protein comes from TCRdb applying MiXCR to the PCR reads. The table records more than 450,000 distinct CDR3 sequences, over 20% of them present only once. The specimen sequenced was naive CD8+ T cells from blood, with Jurkat cell RNA spiked in. Subset given: FACS-sorted CD8+CD4-CCR7+CD45RA+ naive T cells. The receptors were gathered from a human donor in good health. Some libraries in this study had Jurkat cell RNA spiked in.

In this sample, this clonotype turned up a few times. A junction boundary mismatches the germline segment, possibly from a read error. The genes are TRBV6-2 or TRBV6-3 and TRBJ2-7; 8 nucleotides match TRBD2. The CDR3 sequence is 15 residues long. Germline V lookup: CDR1 MNHEY, CDR2 SVGEGT. The chain's CDR3 is CASGYSELAAYEQYF. The CDR3 nucleotides are TGTGCCAGCGGTTACTCAGAACTAGCGGCCTACGAGCAGTACTTC.

Concerning this clonotype itself: This clone may be a read error of a much larger clone one base away. This rearrangement joins TRBV2 to TRBJ1-2; D gene unclear. Germline values: CDR1 SNHLY, CDR2 FYNNEI. The CDR3 contains 10 residues. The CDR3 nucleotides read TGTACCAGCGGTGACATAGGCTACACCTTC. It yields the protein CTSGDIGYTF. Complete variable domain (other parts from reference TRBV2 and TRBJ1-2): EPEVTQTPSHQVTQMGQEVILRCVPISNHLYFYWYRQILGQKVEFLVSFYNNEISEKSEIFDDQFSVERPDGSNFTLKIRSTKLEDSAMYFCTSGDIGYTFGSGTRLTVV.

This clonotype showed up just a few times. CDR3 coding DNA: TGTGCCAGCAGCTTGGACAGCGGGATTTACAATGAGCAGTTCTTC. It codes for CASSLDSGIYNEQFF. This chain uses TRBV5-6 with TRBJ2-1; the match to TRBD2 covers 7 bases. The V segment lost 0 bases and the J segment 4 bases; nucleotides outside the gene matches: 4. The CDR3 totals 15 residues. Germline loops: CDR1 SGHDT, CDR2 YYEEEE.

To note about this clonotype: This sequence may be a read error, since a much larger clone differs from it by one base. J is TRBJ2-3 and V is TRBV13; TRBD2 matches 13 bases. V dropped 4 bases and J dropped 4; count of bases not matched to a gene: 14. From germline, CDR1 is PRHDT and CDR2 FYEKMQ (reference sequence). The CDR3 sequence is 19 residues long. CDR3 coding DNA: TGTGCCAGCAGCTCCACACTAGCGGGGGGGGAAAAAAGCGCAGATACGCAGTATTTT. Protein sequence: CASSSTLAGGEKSADTQYF.

The CDR3 region is CASSLFLGHGSPLHF. The CDR3 DNA sequence: TGTGCCAGCAGTTTATTTCTGGGCCATGGTTCACCCCTCCACTTT. The V and J genes are TRBV12-3 or TRBV12-4 and TRBJ1-6; D ambiguous. This CDR3 is 15 amino acids long. V was trimmed by 2 bases and J by 9 bases, leaving 14 bases between them.

This clonotype was seen repeatedly, ten times or more. This rearrangement joins TRBV7-2 to TRBJ2-7; D possibly corresponds to TRBD2 (6 bases). Germline lookup yields CDR1 SGHTA and CDR2 FQGNSA. The CDR3 extends over 12 amino acids. V was clipped by 3 bases and J by 6 bases, with 9 bases between them. The CDR3 DNA reads as TGTGCCAGCAGCTTGGGCGGGGCCGAGCAGTACTTC. This encodes CASSLGGAEQYF.

V is TRBV5-5 and J is TRBJ2-7; TRBD2 agrees at 7 bases. Germline CDR1 and CDR2: SGHKS and YYEKEE (reference sequence). The ends lost 4 bases at V and 2 bases at J; junction bases unmatched: 15. CDR3 length equals 17 residues. For the CDR3, the DNA is TGTGCCAGCAGCCCGCTCCCGGTGGGGGGGGTTACCTACGAGCAGTACTTC. Its protein is CASSPLPVGGVTYEQYF.

This clonotype appeared many times. The chain links TRBV29-1 to TRBJ1-3, with 9 bases lining up with TRBD1. Germline trimming cut 2 bases from V and 2 bases from J; bases unmatched to any gene: 16. CDR1 and CDR2 from the germline V gene are SQVTM and ANQGSEA. This CDR3 comprises 19 residues. CDR3 loop: CSVEMDRGFEVGAGNTIYF. CDR3 DNA sequence: TGCAGCGTTGAAATGGACAGGGGATTTGAGGTCGGCGCTGGAAACACCATATATTTT.

CDR3 coding DNA: TGCGCCAGCAGCCAGGCCGTCCCGGGGCCAATGAGCAATGAGCAGTTCTTC. It codes for CASSQAVPGPMSNEQFF. The chain couples TRBV4-3 to TRBJ2-1; the D gene could be TRBD1 or TRBD2 (5 bases each). V was cut by 3 bases and J by 6 bases, with 21 bases left in between. CDR3 length equals 17 residues. CDR1 and CDR2 (germline): LGHNA, YSLEER.

V gene TRBV6-5 combines with J gene TRBJ1-1, with D hard to call. The CDR3 has 15 residues. CDR1 is MNHEY and CDR2 is SVGAGI in the germline V gene. V lost 0 bases, J lost 4 bases, and 12 bases lay in between. The CDR3 DNA sequence: TGTGCCAGCAGTTACTCGAACAGTATGAGCACTGAAGCTTTCTTT. Protein: CASSYSNSMSTEAFF.

The genes are TRBV20-1 and TRBJ2-2; 9 bases map to TRBD2. The CDR3 sequence is 16 residues long. Trimming removed 2 bases from V and 6 bases from J; junction bases left unmatched: 10. Germline V gives CDR1 DFQATT, CDR2 SNEGSKA (reference sequence). The CDR3 reads CSARRTSEKLSGELFF. For the CDR3, the DNA is TGCAGTGCTAGACGGACTAGCGAGAAGCTCTCCGGGGAGCTGTTTTTT.

This clonotype was counted a few times. The rearrangement uses TRBV27 and TRBJ1-6; 7 bases are a match to TRBD1. The CDR3 length is 15 residues. Germline assignment: CDR1 MNHEY and CDR2 SMNVEV (reference sequence). V was clipped by 6 bases and J by 8 bases; unmatched bases: 10. The CDR3 nucleotides read TGTGCCAGCAGCACTACAGGGGATGGTTATTCACCCCTCCACTTT. It specifies CASSTTGDGYSPLHF.

A word on this clonotype: This may arise from a read error, as a much more abundant clone is one base away. The rearrangement uses TRBV6-6 and TRBJ2-1, with 10 positions matching TRBD1. This CDR3 contains 15 residues. Germline CDR1 MNHNY, CDR2 SVGAGI (reference sequence). CDR3 sequence reads: CASRLTGGWDNEQSF. The CDR3 nucleotides read TGTGCCAGCAGATTGACAGGGGGCTGGGACAATGAGCAGTCCTTC.

In the case of this clonotype: This may arise from a read error, as a much more abundant clone is one base away. The chain combines TRBV27 with TRBJ2-7; 7 nucleotides line up with TRBD2. The germline V gene has CDR1 MNHEY and CDR2 SMNVEV (reference sequence). The V gene end was trimmed by 6 bases and the J gene end by 3 bases; junction bases not matched to a gene: 8. CDR3 size: 14 residues. The CDR3 loop is CASRVVGGGYEQYF. CDR3 bases: TGTGCCAGCAGAGTAGTGGGGGGGGGCTACGAGCAGTACTTC.

A word on this clonotype: A read error is possible here, since a much larger clone lies one base away. This chain connects TRBV25-1 to TRBJ2-7; D call uncertain. The CDR3 runs 14 residues. V was trimmed by 3 bases and J by 4 bases, leaving 13 bases between them. The germline V gene has CDR1 MGHDK and CDR2 SYGVNS. Here the CDR3 reads CASSERLGLYEQYF. CDR3 in DNA: TGTGCCAGCAGTGAGCGTCTGGGGTTATACGAGCAGTACTTC.

This clonotype came up a few times. The chain has TRBV5-1 and TRBJ2-3; the D gene is possibly TRBD2 (5 bases). V gave up 2 bases and J gave up 2 bases, with 15 bases separating them. Germline V gene data show CDR1 as SGHRS and CDR2 as YFSETQ. This CDR3 has 16 amino acids. CDR3 protein: CASSFVQPGVTDTQYF. The CDR3 region has the DNA TGCGCCAGCAGCTTCGTCCAGCCCGGGGTCACAGATACGCAGTATTTT.

This clonotype was counted a few times. This sequence joins TRBV29-1 and TRBJ2-3, with 8 bases that match TRBD2. The germline CDR1 and CDR2 sequences are SQVTM and ANQGSEA. The V and J ends lost 6 bases and 0 bases, in that order; junction bases with no gene match: 5. The CDR3 is 14 residues long. In DNA, the CDR3 is TGCAGCGTCATACTAGCGGATAGCACAGATACGCAGTATTTT. Encoded protein: CSVILADSTDTQYF.

This clonotype was counted many times. The gene calls are TRBV3-1 and TRBJ1-4; D remains unclear. The CDR3 has 13 residues. Trimming took off 7 bases at V and 8 bases at J, with 14 bases between the two ends. From germline, CDR1 is LGHDT and CDR2 YNNKEL (reference sequence). CDR3: CASTEGGPEKLFF. CDR3 bases: TGTGCCAGCACCGAAGGAGGCCCGGAAAAACTGTTTTTT.

This clonotype was seen a few times. The rearrangement uses TRBV27 and TRBJ2-5; 9 bases match TRBD2. Germline V gene lookup returns CDR1 MNHEY and CDR2 SMNVEV (reference sequence). There are 17 residues in the CDR3. Losses at the gene ends were 6 bases for V and 5 bases for J; bases not matched to a gene: 16. The CDR3 spells CASSLLGASGIGETQYF. The CDR3 nucleotides read TGTGCCAGCAGCCTACTCGGGGCTAGCGGGATAGGGGAGACCCAGTACTTC.

This clonotype was counted ten times or more. The rearrangement uses TRBV9 and TRBJ2-2; weak D call: TRBD2 (5 bases). The V gene lost 0 bases and the J gene lost 1 base, with 7 bases spanning the gap. Germline V gives CDR1 SGDLS, CDR2 YYNGEE. CDR3 length: 15 residues. Written as DNA, the CDR3 is TGTGCCAGCAGCGTAGGAGGAGGGAACACCGGGGAGCTGTTTTTT. As protein: CASSVGGGNTGELFF. Variable domain in full (rest from reference TRBV9 and TRBJ2-2): DSGVTQTPKHLITATGQRVTLRCSPRSGDLSVYWYQQSLDQGLQFLIQYYNGEERAKGNILERFSAQQFPDLHSELNLSSLELGDSALYFCASSVGGGNTGELFFGEGSRLTVL.

Of note for this clonotype: This CDR3 fails to terminate in the conserved phenylalanine or tryptophan, so it likely reflects a read error. The V call is TRBV9, the J call TRBJ2-3; TRBD2 aligns across 7 bases. The CDR3 is 16 residues long. Trimming at V came to 3 bases and at J to 1 base, leaving 8 bases not matched to a gene. Germline V CDR1 and CDR2: SGDLS, YYNGEE. The CDR3, as DNA: TGTGCCAGCAGCGAGCCCCGGGCGGGAGGCACAGATACGCAGTATTCT. Translating gives CASSEPRAGGTDTQYS.

Notes on this clonotype: This may arise from a read error, as a much more abundant clone is one base away. This chain connects TRBV30 to TRBJ2-5, with 7 positions matching TRBD2. The CDR3 is made up of 13 amino acids. The V gene end was trimmed by 5 bases and the J gene end by 5 bases; junction bases not matched to a gene: 8. CDR1 and CDR2 from the germline V gene are GTSNPN and SVGIG (reference sequence). CDR3 sequence: CAWVNPGGETQYF. CDR3 in DNA: TGTGCCTGGGTCAACCCGGGAGGCGAGACCCAGTACTTC.

This chain connects TRBV6-6 to TRBJ2-7; D possibly corresponds to TRBD2 (5 bases). The V gene lost 1 base and the J gene lost 2 bases, with 6 bases spanning the gap. CDR1 is MNHNY, CDR2 SVGAGI, per germline (reference sequence). The CDR3 totals 13 residues. In DNA form, the CDR3 reads TGTGCCAGCAGTTACTGGGAGCCCTACGAGCAGTACTTC. Amino acid sequence: CASSYWEPYEQYF.

This clonotype was detected ten times or more. The chain combines TRBV9 with TRBJ2-2; D remains unclear. The CDR3 runs 13 residues. V gave up 0 bases and J gave up 4 bases, with 4 bases separating them. CDR1 and CDR2 from the germline V gene are SGDLS and YYNGEE. This CDR3 is CASSVESTGELFF. The CDR3 DNA reads TGTGCCAGCAGCGTAGAGTCCACCGGGGAGCTGTTTTTT.

The gene calls are TRBV7-9 and TRBJ1-3, with D uncertain. Germline CDR1 and CDR2: SEHNR and FQNEAQ (reference sequence). The CDR3 spans 13 residues. Trimming stripped 1 base from V and 5 bases from J, with 6 bases between. CDR3 amino acids: CASSLGGRNTIYF. The DNA for the CDR3 is TGTGCCAGCAGCTTAGGGGGTAGAAACACCATATATTTT.

This clonotype appeared many times. The chain recombines TRBV11-2 with TRBJ1-1; D remains unclear. The CDR3 runs 14 residues. Germline CDR1 SGHAT, CDR2 FQNNGV. V was trimmed by 3 bases and J by 1 base, leaving 9 bases between them. CDR3 sequence reads: CASSFLSKNTEAFF. The DNA for the CDR3 is TGTGCCAGCAGCTTTCTCAGCAAGAACACTGAAGCTTTCTTT. The full variable domain, with the rest looked up from reference TRBV11-2 and TRBJ1-1, is EAGVAQSPRYKIIEKRQSVAFWCNPISGHATLYWYQQILGQGPKLLIQFQNNGVVDDSQLPKDRFSAERLKGVDSTLKIQPAKLEDSAVYLCASSFLSKNTEAFFGQGTRLTVV.

The rearrangement links TRBV4-1 to TRBJ2-3; possible D gene TRBD2, 5 bases. V was pared by 0 bases and J by 3 bases, with 16 bases between. Germline V gene sequence: CDR1 MGHRA, CDR2 YSYEKL. The CDR3 spans 17 residues. The CDR3 protein is CASSQEQALADTDTQYF. In DNA form, the CDR3 reads TGCGCCAGCAGCCAAGAACAAGCCCTAGCAGATACAGATACGCAGTATTTT.

This clonotype was recorded at least ten times. This chain links TRBV6-5 with TRBJ1-1; 7 bases fit TRBD1. From germline, CDR1 is MNHEY and CDR2 SVGAGI. The CDR3 consists of 14 residues. J gave up 0 bases and V 2 bases, and 0 bases lay outside the gene matches. The CDR3 region has the DNA TGTGCCAGCAGTTACCAGGGGGTGAACACTGAAGCTTTCTTT. It yields the protein CASSYQGVNTEAFF.

The V and J genes are TRBV12-3 or TRBV12-4 and TRBJ2-3, with TRBD1 as a possible D gene (7 bases). The CDR3 runs 12 residues. The V end was cut by 10 bases, the J end by 6 bases, with 14 bases between. CDR3 region: CATSRGDDTQYF. CDR3 DNA: TGTGCCACCAGCAGGGGGGACGATACGCAGTATTTT.